One and the same sample provided the 20 T cell receptor beta chains below, sequenced in a study of PD-1 blockade in classical Hodgkin lymphoma (dated by TCRdb to 2020 to 2022). The time point label on this specimen signifies: cycle 2 day 1 (C2D1) of nivolumab. Every trial patient had relapsed after autologous stem cell transplantation, and cohorts A, B and C differed in prior brentuximab vedotin exposure. Libraries were made using the immunoSEQ multiplex PCR assay. Entries here come from immuneACCESS through TCRdb and include only in-frame sequences with V and J called. Some clones fail to appear in such tables; in the studies checked, an unresolved V gene covers under half of the shortfall, and the cause of the remainder is unknown. This sample holds about 22,000 clones; 81% were observed only once. 20% of the sample goes to the ten largest clones. The sequences come from peripheral blood mononuclear cells (PBMCs), collected before the second cycle of nivolumab. These receptors all come from a human donor with classical Hodgkin lymphoma.

This clone has a handful of counts. This sequence joins TRBV10-3 and TRBJ1-5; tentative D call: TRBD1 (6 bases). This CDR3 contains 15 residues. Trimming stripped 3 bases from V and 6 bases from J, with 15 bases between. Germline lookup yields CDR1 ENHRY and CDR2 SYGVKD. The CDR3 loop reads CAISDFGQYGQPQHF. CDR3 sequence (DNA): TGTGCCATCAGTGACTTTGGACAGTACGGTCAGCCCCAGCATTTT.

This rearrangement joins TRBV19 to TRBJ2-5, with D perhaps given as TRBD1 or TRBD2 (7 bases each). The V end lost 8 bases, the J end lost 4 bases, and 17 bases lay between the germline ends. This CDR3 region has 14 residues. CDR1 is LNHDA and CDR2 is SQIVND in the germline V gene (reference sequence). CDR3 coding DNA: TGTGCCAGTTCCAGGGGGGGCACGCGAGAGACCCAGTACTTC. As protein: CASSRGGTRETQYF.

The table lists this clone with a few counts. The chain combines TRBV19 with TRBJ1-5, with D possibly matching TRBD1 (5 bases). CDR3 length: 15 residues. Between the trimmed V and J ends, which lost 7 bases and 5 bases, there was a span of 18 bases. From germline, CDR1 is LNHDA and CDR2 SQIVND (reference sequence). In DNA, the CDR3 is TGTGCCAGTATGCCTTTGCTTGTGGGGGATCAGCCCCAGCATTTT. This gives the protein CASMPLLVGDQPQHF.

This chain uses TRBV5-4 with TRBJ2-1; D is possibly TRBD2 (6 bases). In germline, CDR1 is SGHNT, CDR2 YYREEE (reference sequence). This CDR3 comprises 12 residues. Between the trimmed V and J ends, which lost 3 bases and 6 bases, there was a span of 7 bases. This CDR3 reads CASSSGVNEQFF. CDR3 coding DNA: TGTGCCAGCAGCTCGGGAGTCAATGAGCAGTTCTTC.

This chain links TRBV7-9 with TRBJ2-6; D gene ambiguous. V lost 4 bases to trimming and J lost 3 bases, with 7 bases between them. Germline assignment: CDR1 SEHNR and CDR2 FQNEAQ (reference sequence). The CDR3 has 14 amino acids. The CDR3 DNA reads TGTGCCAGCAGCTATCCGTTTGGGGCCAACGTCCTGACTTTC. Translating it yields CASSYPFGANVLTF.

This clone was detected a few times. The chain uses TRBV27 and TRBJ2-1, with TRBD2 matching 10 bases. There are 15 residues in the CDR3. The V and J ends lost 5 bases and 5 bases, in that order; junction bases with no gene match: 6. Germline V gene lookup returns CDR1 MNHEY and CDR2 SMNVEV (reference sequence). The CDR3 loop is CASSPLAGENNEQFF. As DNA, the CDR3 is TGTGCCAGCAGTCCCCTAGCGGGGGAAAACAATGAGCAGTTCTTC.

The V call is TRBV19, the J call TRBJ1-6; 9 bases are a match to TRBD1. J lost 1 base, V lost 5 bases, and 12 bases had no gene match. The CDR3 has 19 residues. Per the germline V gene, CDR1 is LNHDA and CDR2 is SQIVND (reference sequence). CDR3 nucleotides: TGTGCCAGTAGTCTGACTGGACAGGGGATTGGGTCCTATAATTCACCCCTCCACTTT. It specifies CASSLTGQGIGSYNSPLHF.

Within the sample, this clone is large (0.1 to 1%). This chain joins TRBV5-5 and TRBJ1-2; D is perhaps TRBD1 (6 bases). CDR1 is SGHKS, CDR2 YYEKEE, per germline (reference sequence). There are 12 residues in the CDR3. V lost 7 bases and J lost 7, with 14 bases in between. CDR3 nucleotides: TGTGCCAGCCCATCCGGCAGGGGTGGCTACACCTTC. Translating it yields CASPSGRGGYTF.

This clone was found a few times. The chain uses TRBV5-1 and TRBJ2-1; TRBD1 might be the D (5 bases). This CDR3 is built from 13 residues. Germline values: CDR1 SGHRS, CDR2 YFSETQ. The V gene lost 4 bases and the J gene lost 10 bases, with 15 bases spanning the gap. The CDR3 spells CASSQGRRDEQFF. The CDR3 region has the DNA TGCGCCAGCAGCCAGGGCAGGCGTGACGAGCAGTTCTTC.

The V gene is TRBV30, the J gene TRBJ2-5; D possibly corresponds to TRBD2 (6 bases). Germline-derived CDR1 and CDR2 are GTSNPN and SVGIG (reference sequence). This CDR3 is 14 amino acids long. V was trimmed by 2 bases and J by 2 bases, leaving 12 bases between them. The CDR3 DNA sequence: TGTGCCTGGAGTTGGGGCGCGGGGCAAGAGACCCAGTACTTC. Residues: CAWSWGAGQETQYF.

V and J are TRBV19 and TRBJ1-2, with D perhaps TRBD1 (5 bases). Trimming cost V 4 bases and J 5 bases, with 11 bases left between them. Germline lookup yields CDR1 LNHDA and CDR2 SQIVND (reference sequence). The CDR3 is 13 amino acids. CDR3: CASSSGGWYGYTF. In DNA, the CDR3 is TGTGCCAGTAGTAGTGGGGGATGGTATGGCTACACCTTC.

This clone occurred a few times. The V gene is TRBV19, the J gene TRBJ2-3; 7 bases are shared with TRBD1. The CDR3 contains 14 residues. V lost 3 bases, J lost 1 base, and 1 base stayed unmatched. CDR1 and CDR2 from the germline V gene are LNHDA and SQIVND (reference sequence). CDR3 nucleotide sequence: TGTGCCAGTAGTATTACAGGGGGCACAGATACGCAGTATTTT. It translates to CASSITGGTDTQYF. The full variable domain, its missing parts supplied by reference TRBV19 and TRBJ2-3, is DGGITQSPKYLFRKEGQNVTLSCEQNLNHDAMYWYRQDPGQGLRLIYYSQIVNDFQKGDIAEGYSVSREKKESFPLTVTSAQKNPTAFYLCASSITGGTDTQYFGPGTRLTVL.

The CDR3 spells CAIAPPRADTQYF. CDR3 bases: TGTGCCATCGCGCCTCCCCGGGCAGATACGCAGTATTTT. V gene TRBV28 combines with J gene TRBJ2-3; D is unresolved. The CDR3 runs to 13 residues. Trimming shortened V by 10 bases and J by 4 bases, and 15 bases separated the two germline ends. Germline V gene sequence: CDR1 MDHEN, CDR2 SYDVKM.

The chain couples TRBV4-2 to TRBJ1-2; the match to TRBD1 covers 8 bases. Germline V lookup: CDR1 LGHNA, CDR2 YNFKEQ. This CDR3 comprises 16 residues. After removal of 1 base from V and 3 bases from J, the junction contained 7 bases not matched to a gene. DNA of the CDR3: TGTGCCAGCAGCCAAGCGATCTACAGGGGGGACTATGGCTACACCTTC. Translation gives CASSQAIYRGDYGYTF.

The rearrangement links TRBV19 to TRBJ2-4, with 7 positions matching TRBD2. The J segment lost 2 bases and the V segment lost 1 base, leaving 5 bases of the junction unmatched. Per germline, CDR1 LNHDA and CDR2 SQIVND (reference sequence). The CDR3 length is 16 residues. CDR3 in DNA: TGTGCCAGTAGTATAGGGGTCGGGGGGTCCAAAAACATTCAGTACTTC. It specifies CASSIGVGGSKNIQYF.

This sequence joins TRBV30 and TRBJ2-7; TRBD2 matches 10 bases. J lost 10 bases, V lost 2 bases, and 11 bases had no gene match. There are 14 residues in the CDR3. Germline CDR1 and CDR2: GTSNPN and SVGIG (reference sequence). The CDR3 protein is CAWSPLNTSGKQYF. CDR3 DNA sequence: TGTGCCTGGAGTCCCCTCAACACTAGCGGGAAACAGTACTTC.

In DNA, the CDR3 is TGTGCCAGTAGTGACGCAGGACAGGCTCTTGAAAAACTGTTTTTT. Protein product: CASSDAGQALEKLFF. The V call is TRBV19, the J call TRBJ1-4; 7 bases align to TRBD1. The CDR3 totals 15 residues. J was trimmed by 7 bases and V by 5 bases; bases with no gene match: 10. Germline CDR1 and CDR2: LNHDA and SQIVND (reference sequence).

V is TRBV6-1 and J is TRBJ2-1; possible D gene TRBD2, 6 bases. The germline gives CDR1 MNHNS, CDR2 SASEGT. V lost 2 bases, J lost 8 bases, and 16 bases lay in between. The CDR3 is made up of 15 amino acids. The CDR3 loop reads CASSEPSLGEDEQFF. The CDR3, as DNA: TGTGCCAGCAGTGAACCTTCTTTGGGGGAGGATGAGCAGTTCTTC.

In its sample, this clone was seen a few times. The chain recombines TRBV5-5 with TRBJ2-3, with D unclear. The CDR3 sequence is 16 residues long. Trimming cost V 0 bases and J 1 base, with 12 bases left between them. Per the germline V gene, CDR1 is SGHKS and CDR2 is YYEKEE (reference sequence). The CDR3 DNA reads as TGTGCCAGCAGCTTGGCCCGGGCAGGCCGCACAGATACGCAGTATTTT. Translated, it gives CASSLARAGRTDTQYF.

The table lists this clone with a few counts. The V and J genes are TRBV5-1 and TRBJ2-2; 8 nucleotides line up with TRBD1. The CDR3 contains 16 residues. Germline V gene lookup returns CDR1 SGHRS and CDR2 YFSETQ. Unmatched junction bases numbered 6, after V lost 4 bases and J lost 1 base. CDR3: CASSRDGQGNTGELFF. The CDR3 DNA sequence: TGCGCCAGCAGCCGCGATGGACAGGGGAACACCGGGGAGCTGTTTTTT.